This passage covers 4 T cell receptor beta chains from one sample sequenced in a study of cytomegalovirus exposure and HLA in healthy donors. The PCR contained 60 Vbeta and 13 Jbeta primers. Sequenced by immunoSEQ multiplex PCR; TCRdb stores in-frame clones only, minus some. The table includes around 120,000 clones, just over 15% detected once. The sequencing input was PBMCs. The source of these receptors is a woman aged 18-29 years in good health and CMV-seronegative.

The chain links TRBV6-6 to TRBJ2-1; no clear D gene. The CDR3 loop spans 15 amino acids. Germline values: CDR1 MNHNY, CDR2 SVGAGI (reference sequence). Trimming took off 5 bases at V and 0 bases at J, with 11 bases between the two ends. CDR3 loop: CASSVTSSSYNEQFF. CDR3 nucleotides: TGTGCCAGCAGTGTCACTTCGAGCTCCTACAATGAGCAGTTCTTC.

This clone appeared a few times. This chain uses TRBV13 with TRBJ2-3; TRBD2 matches at 8 bases. The J segment lost 5 bases and the V segment lost 5 bases, leaving 12 bases of the junction unmatched. Germline CDR1 PRHDT, CDR2 FYEKMQ (reference sequence). This CDR3 is built from 16 residues. CDR3 loop: CASSPPPGGAQDTQYF. The CDR3 DNA reads TGTGCCAGCAGCCCCCCTCCGGGAGGGGCCCAAGATACGCAGTATTTT. Full variable domain (missing parts from reference TRBV13 and TRBJ2-3): AAGVIQSPRHLIKEKRETATLKCYPIPRHDTVYWYQQGPGQDPQFLISFYEKMQSDKGSIPDRFSAQQFSDYHSELNMSSLELGDSALYFCASSPPPGGAQDTQYFGPGTRLTVL.

This clone was picked up a small number of times. The V call is TRBV2, the J call TRBJ2-1; D may be TRBD1 (6 bases). Germline V gene sequence: CDR1 SNHLY, CDR2 FYNNEI. The CDR3 has 15 residues. Trimming cost V 11 bases and J 4 bases, with 21 bases left between them. The CDR3, as DNA: TGTGCCGGGACGAGGACAGTCAACGCGTACAATGAGCAGTTCTTC. It encodes CAGTRTVNAYNEQFF.

This chain connects TRBV4-3 to TRBJ2-1; 7 nucleotides line up with TRBD2. Germline V gene data show CDR1 as LGHNA and CDR2 as YSLEER. V lost 0 bases, J lost 8 bases, and 7 bases stayed unmatched. The CDR3 spans 15 residues. For the CDR3, the DNA is TGCGCCAGCAGCCAAGAACTAGCGCTCGCTGATGAGCAGTTCTTC. Translated, it gives CASSQELALADEQFF.